The rows below give T cell receptor beta chains drawn from one sample of a study of T-cell reconstitution after alpha-beta-depleted transplantation in children. MiXCR, run by TCRdb on the PCR reads, gives a single entry per CDR3 protein. The sample shows fewer than 250,000 distinct CDR3 sequences, approximately 8.9% of them seen only once. The sample was PBMCs, mostly from graft donor cells, taken 180 days after TCRalphabeta/CD19-depleted stem cell transplant. The receptors were gathered from a male patient aged 10-17 years who had a stem cell transplant for acute lymphoblastic leukemia, so the T cells may come from the graft donor. Both conserved end residues are part of each CDR3. A D gene is named only where the DNA matches it firmly. The size of a clone is reported for some rows only, either as once, few or many, or as a class for expanded clones.

j_gene | d_gene | abundance | v_gene | CDR3aa | CDR3nt
TRBJ1-2 | - | many | TRBV7-8 | CASSLTVFNYGYTF | TGTGCCAGCAGCTTAACAGTCTTTAACTATGGCTACACCTTC
TRBJ2-1 | TRBD2 | many | TRBV20-1 | CSARDAGTSHEQFF | TGCAGTGCTAGAGACGCAGGGACTAGCCATGAGCAGTTCTTC
TRBJ2-1 | TRBD1 | many | TRBV12-3/TRBV12-4 | CASSRGTGVSDEQFF | TGTGCCAGCAGCCGAGGGACAGGGGTATCCGATGAGCAGTTCTTC
TRBJ2-1 | TRBD2 | many | TRBV5-1 | CASSLSTSGISLGEQFF | TGCGCCAGCAGCTTGTCGACTAGCGGGATATCATTAGGGGAGCAGTTCTTC
TRBJ2-5 | - | - | TRBV20-1 | CSAPGEGIQETQYF | TGCAGTGCCCCTGGTGAGGGGATACAAGAGACCCAGTACTTC
TRBJ2-2 | - | many | TRBV6-1 | CASRPTNPGELFF | TGTGCCAGCAGGCCGACAAATCCAGGGGAGCTGTTTTTT
TRBJ1-1 | TRBD1 | many | TRBV5-1 | CASSLRGLPLNTEAFF | TGCGCCAGCAGCTTAAGGGGGCTCCCCTTAAACACTGAAGCTTTCTTT
TRBJ2-7 | TRBD1 | many | TRBV5-6 | CASSLGDRETYEQYF | TGTGCCAGCAGCTTGGGGGACAGGGAAACCTACGAGCAGTACTTC
TRBJ1-1 | - | many | TRBV7-9 | CASSSVAYTEAFF | TGTGCCAGCAGTTCAGTAGCGTACACTGAAGCTTTCTTT
TRBJ2-3 | TRBD2 | many | TRBV20-1 | CSARPSGNPDTQYF | TGCAGTGCTAGGCCTAGCGGGAACCCAGATACGCAGTATTTT
TRBJ2-3 | - | - | TRBV7-8 | CASSLHPPRGSTDTQYF | TGTGCCAGCAGTCTCCACCCGCCGCGGGGAAGCACAGATACGCAGTATTTT
TRBJ1-5 | - | many | TRBV12-3/TRBV12-4 | CASSRRPGPQHF | TGTGCCAGCAGTCGTAGACCAGGGCCCCAGCATTTT
TRBJ1-1 | - | many | TRBV29-1 | CSDQNSYMNTEAFF | TGCAGCGATCAAAACAGCTATATGAACACTGAAGCTTTCTTT
TRBJ2-3 | - | many | TRBV20-1 | CSARDLLNTDTQYF | TGCAGTGCTAGAGACTTGCTAAACACAGATACGCAGTATTTT
TRBJ1-1 | - | many | TRBV7-3 | CASSPPGGTEAFF | TGTGCCAGCAGCCCGCCGGGGGGAACTGAAGCTTTCTTT
TRBJ2-3 | - | many | TRBV5-1 | CASSPPLEGTDTQYF | TGCGCCAGCAGCCCCCCCTTAGAGGGCACAGATACGCAGTATTTT
TRBJ1-1 | - | - | TRBV20-1 | CSARGPQGLGPEAFF | TGCAGTGCACGGGGGCCTCAGGGGTTAGGCCCTGAAGCTTTCTTT
TRBJ1-5 | - | many | TRBV12-3/TRBV12-4 | CASSPRSPLSSQPQHF | TGTGCCAGCAGTCCACGGTCCCCTCTGAGTAGTCAGCCCCAGCATTTT